Listed here are 21 T cell receptor beta chains from one sample, sequenced in a study of cytomegalovirus exposure and HLA in healthy donors (dated by TCRdb to the late 2010s). The library was obtained by the immunoSEQ multiplex PCR assay. Held by TCRdb, this immuneACCESS table contains in-frame sequences only and omits some clones. Under half of the omission traces to an unresolved V gene where checked; the cause of the rest is unknown. The sample table records 150,000 to 200,000 clones; over 65% of these occur just once. Approximately 7% of the sample is in the top ten clones. The sequenced sample was PBMCs. The receptors here all came from a young man in good health and CMV-seropositive.

This clone has only a few counts. This sequence joins TRBV14 and TRBJ1-2; D possibly corresponds to TRBD1 (5 bases). The V end was cut by 0 bases, the J end by 4 bases, with 9 bases between. The germline gives CDR1 SGHDN, CDR2 FVKESK. The CDR3 sequence is 14 residues long. This chain's CDR3 is CASSQDPGPYGYTF. CDR3 DNA sequence: TGTGCCAGCAGCCAAGATCCAGGGCCCTATGGCTACACCTTC.

J is TRBJ2-5 and V is TRBV21-1; the table's D call of TRBD2 was not tested on the DNA. TRBV21-1 is deemed a pseudogene. This CDR3 contains 19 residues. The CDR3 region has the DNA TGTGCCAGCAGCAAAGTTGTAGGGGGGACTAGCGGTTTACAAGAGACCCAGTACTTC. Protein: CASSKVVGGTSGLQETQYF.

CDR3 DNA: TGCGCCAGCAGCCAAGATGCGGGACAGGGTTTCTACGAGCAGTACTTC. Its protein is CASSQDAGQGFYEQYF. V and J are TRBV4-3 and TRBJ2-7; 9 nucleotides match TRBD1. The length of the CDR3 is 16 residues. J lost 3 bases, V lost 0 bases, and 6 bases had no gene match. In germline, CDR1 is LGHNA, CDR2 YSLEER.

The chain has TRBV10-3 and TRBJ2-1; D is perhaps TRBD1 (5 bases). Trimming cost V 0 bases and J 5 bases, with 5 bases left between them. CDR3 length: 13 residues. In germline, CDR1 is ENHRY, CDR2 SYGVKD. The CDR3 loop reads CAISESGHNEQFF. The CDR3 nucleotides are TGTGCCATCAGTGAGTCGGGGCACAATGAGCAGTTCTTC.

This chain links TRBV7-2 with TRBJ2-1; 8 bases fit TRBD2. CDR1 is SGHTA and CDR2 is FQGNSA in the germline V gene. The length of the CDR3 is 15 residues. J was trimmed by 7 bases and V by 0 bases; bases with no gene match: 5. The CDR3 loop is CASSLASGSSNEQFF. CDR3 DNA sequence: TGTGCCAGCAGCTTAGCGAGCGGGAGTAGTAATGAGCAGTTCTTC.

This chain links TRBV7-9 with TRBJ1-2; 8 bases are a match to TRBD1. This CDR3 is built from 16 residues. Trimming cost V 4 bases and J 3 bases; bases outside gene matches: 10. CDR1 is SEHNR, CDR2 FQNEAQ, per germline (reference sequence). The CDR3 sequence: CASSSTSEDRDYGYTF. The CDR3 bases are TGTGCCAGCAGCTCCACAAGTGAGGACAGGGACTATGGCTACACCTTC.

J is TRBJ1-2 and V is TRBV5-1; D is undetermined. Trimming shortened V by 0 bases and J by 8 bases, and 17 bases separated the two germline ends. Germline V lookup: CDR1 SGHRS, CDR2 YFSETQ. The CDR3 has 15 amino acids. CDR3: CASSLVSTLGGGYTF. In DNA form, the CDR3 reads TGCGCCAGCAGCTTGGTGTCGACGCTCGGAGGAGGCTACACCTTC. Drawing the rest from reference TRBV5-1 and TRBJ1-2, the complete variable domain is KAGVTQTPRYLIKTRGQQVTLSCSPISGHRSVSWYQQTPGQGLQFLFEYFSETQRNKGNFPGRFSGRQFSNSRSEMNVSTLELGDSALYLCASSLVSTLGGGYTFGSGTRLTVV.

This chain links TRBV7-9 with TRBJ1-2; weak D call: TRBD1 (5 bases). Trimming shortened V by 4 bases and J by 5 bases, and 14 bases separated the two germline ends. The CDR3 extends over 14 amino acids. The V gene's germline CDR1 is SEHNR and CDR2 FQNEAQ (reference sequence). In nucleotides, the CDR3 is TGTGCCAGCAGCTCCCGGGGGGATCTTTATGGCTACACCTTC. This sequence encodes CASSSRGDLYGYTF.

The chain recombines TRBV12-1 with TRBJ2-7; the D segment call TRBD1 is taken from the table without a DNA check. TRBV12-1 constitutes a pseudogene. The CDR3 is made up of 13 amino acids. The CDR3 here is CASYRGLSYEQYF. CDR3 DNA: TGTGCCAGTTACAGGGGGCTCTCCTACGAGCAGTACTTC.

For the CDR3, the DNA is TGTGCCAGCAGCTTCCCCGGGACTAGCGACAGAGAGCAGTTCTTC. This encodes CASSFPGTSDREQFF. V and J are TRBV7-8 and TRBJ2-1, with 10 bases fitting TRBD2. The germline V gene has CDR1 SGHVS and CDR2 FQNEAQ. The CDR3 loop spans 15 amino acids. J was trimmed by 10 bases and V by 3 bases; bases with no gene match: 9.

The rearrangement uses TRBV7-3 and TRBJ2-1, with TRBD2 matching over 7 bases. V trimming: 0 bases; J trimming: 4 bases; junction bases outside the gene matches: 6. The germline V gene encodes CDR1 SGHTA and CDR2 FQGTGA. The CDR3 loop spans 16 amino acids. The CDR3 nucleotides read TGTGCCAGCAGCTTAACGTCGGCTAGCGGATACAATGAGCAGTTCTTC. Amino acid sequence: CASSLTSASGYNEQFF.

V is TRBV5-4 and J is TRBJ1-3; 7 bases fit TRBD1. V shed 4 bases, J shed 0 bases, and the junction held 4 bases outside the gene matches. This CDR3 contains 15 residues. Germline lookup yields CDR1 SGHNT and CDR2 YYREEE (reference sequence). DNA for the CDR3: TGTGCCAGCAGCATACGACAGGGCTCTGGAAACACCATATATTTT. As protein: CASSIRQGSGNTIYF.

The chain employs TRBV9 and TRBJ2-1, with TRBD2 matching 10 bases. J gave up 4 bases and V 1 base, and 5 bases lay outside the gene matches. The CDR3 covers 16 residues. Per the germline V gene, CDR1 is SGDLS and CDR2 is YYNGEE. DNA of the CDR3: TGTGCCAGCAGCGTAAAACTAGCGGGGACTTACAATGAGCAGTTCTTC. This encodes CASSVKLAGTYNEQFF.

This chain joins TRBV19 and TRBJ2-2, with D unclear. CDR3 length: 13 residues. Looked up from germline, CDR1 is LNHDA and CDR2 is SQIVND (reference sequence). Trimming took 6 bases from V and 3 from J, leaving 8 bases between them. In nucleotides, the CDR3 is TGTGCCAGTAGGTCGGGTCACACCGGGGAGCTGTTTTTT. Translating it yields CASRSGHTGELFF.

The V and J genes are TRBV5-6 and TRBJ2-5; the match to TRBD2 covers 11 bases. Germline V gene sequence: CDR1 SGHDT, CDR2 YYEEEE. V shed 4 bases and J 3 bases; nucleotides not matched to a gene: 5. The CDR3 totals 15 residues. For the CDR3, the DNA is TGTGCCAGCAGCGGACTAGCGGGTTACGAAGAGACCCAGTACTTC. As protein: CASSGLAGYEETQYF.

This chain links TRBV6-6 with TRBJ1-2; 8 nucleotides align to TRBD1. V shed 2 bases and J 7 bases; nucleotides not matched to a gene: 6. Germline V gene sequence: CDR1 MNHNY, CDR2 SVGAGI (reference sequence). The CDR3 contains 14 residues. CDR3: CASSYSDRGSGYTF. The CDR3, as DNA: TGTGCCAGCAGTTACAGTGACAGGGGTTCTGGCTACACCTTC.

The chain joins TRBV5-1 to TRBJ1-2; 9 bases align to TRBD1. After removal of 4 bases from V and 5 bases from J, the junction contained 12 bases not matched to a gene. In germline, CDR1 is SGHRS, CDR2 YFSETQ. This CDR3 is 16 amino acids long. The CDR3 loop reads CASSVDPGQGTYGYTF. CDR3 coding DNA: TGCGCCAGCAGCGTCGATCCGGGACAGGGAACGTATGGCTACACCTTC.

This clone showed up just a few times. The chain combines TRBV19 with TRBJ2-7, with D tentatively TRBD1 (6 bases). V gave up 1 base and J gave up 0 bases, with 10 bases separating them. CDR1 is LNHDA, CDR2 SQIVND, per germline (reference sequence). The CDR3 totals 15 residues. CDR3 region: CASSIATGSSYEQYF. The CDR3 DNA reads TGTGCCAGTAGTATAGCTACAGGGTCCTCCTACGAGCAGTACTTC.

This clone has a handful of counts. The V gene is TRBV30, the J gene TRBJ1-2, with a possible D match to TRBD1 (5 bases). The V and J ends lost 3 bases and 7 bases respectively, with 18 bases between them. This CDR3 is built from 14 residues. Germline V gives CDR1 GTSNPN, CDR2 SVGIG (reference sequence). CDR3 in DNA: TGTGCCTGGAGGAAAGACAGATTGGGTACTGGCTACACCTTC. This gives the protein CAWRKDRLGTGYTF.

The chain joins TRBV4-2 to TRBJ1-3; TRBD1 matches at 8 bases. The V gene's germline CDR1 is LGHNA and CDR2 YNFKEQ. The CDR3 has 17 residues. V lost 2 bases and J lost 3; bases outside the gene matches: 9. CDR3 in DNA: TGTGCCAGCAGCCAAAGGGTTGGGACAGGCGGTGGAAACACCATATATTTT. The encoded protein is CASSQRVGTGGGNTIYF.

This chain joins TRBV30 and TRBJ1-4; TRBD1 matches 8 bases. The germline gives CDR1 GTSNPN, CDR2 SVGIG (reference sequence). V lost 0 bases to trimming and J lost 8 bases; unmatched junction nucleotides: 8. The CDR3 is 15 residues long. The CDR3 region has the DNA TGTGCCTGGAGTGTAGGCCAGGGGGCGCACGAAAAACTGTTTTTT. Its translation is CAWSVGQGAHEKLFF. Full variable domain (missing parts from reference TRBV30 and TRBJ1-4): SQTIHQWPATLVQPVGSPLSLECTVEGTSNPNLYWYRQAAGRGLQLLFYSVGIGQISSEVPQNLSASRPQDRQFILSSKKLLLSDSGFYLCAWSVGQGAHEKLFFGSGTQLSVL.